The text below deals with one T cell receptor (beta chain). The antigen remains undetermined. Primers: 60 Vbeta forward and 13 Jbeta reverse. TCRdb keeps only in-frame clones here, not all; method: immunoSEQ multiplex PCR. The sample records approximately 300,000 clones, around 80% being singletons. These data belong to a study of cytomegalovirus exposure and HLA in healthy donors. Study-level points and caveats: High sensitivity and specificity were reportedly achieved when the classifier diagnosed cytomegalovirus status. Available immune exposure information was restricted to CMV serostatus only. When the data were analyzed later, several of the most significant clusters appeared to be linked to common viral pathogens. Sequencing depth across donors, presence/absence analyses assumed, was roughly uniform.

The CDR3 runs to 17 residues. From germline, CDR1 is MNHNS and CDR2 SASEGT. The V and J ends lost 3 bases and 1 base, in that order; junction bases with no gene match: 6. The sequence was collected from a girl aged 2-15 years in good health and CMV-seronegative. Sequenced sample: PBMCs. The rearrangement joins TRBV6-1 to TRBJ2-2; TRBD1 matches at 9 bases. CDR3 sequence reads: CASSDRRTGVNTGELFF. The CDR3 coding sequence is TGTGCCAGCAGTGACCGCCGGACAGGGGTGAACACCGGGGAGCTGTTTTTT.